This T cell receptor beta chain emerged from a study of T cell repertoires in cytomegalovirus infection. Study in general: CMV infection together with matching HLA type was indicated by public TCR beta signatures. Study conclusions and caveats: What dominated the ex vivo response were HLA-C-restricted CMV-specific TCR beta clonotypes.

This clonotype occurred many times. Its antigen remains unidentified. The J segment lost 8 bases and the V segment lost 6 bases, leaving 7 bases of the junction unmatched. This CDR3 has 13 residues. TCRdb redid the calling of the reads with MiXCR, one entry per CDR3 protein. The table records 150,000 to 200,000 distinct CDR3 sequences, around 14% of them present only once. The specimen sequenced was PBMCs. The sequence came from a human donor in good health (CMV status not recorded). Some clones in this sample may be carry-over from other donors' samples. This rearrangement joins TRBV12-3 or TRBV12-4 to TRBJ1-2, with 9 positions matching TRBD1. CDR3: CASSRDRVRGYTF. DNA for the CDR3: TGTGCCAGCAGCCGGGACAGGGTGCGCGGCTACACCTTC.